This T cell receptor beta chain was profiled in a study of chronic HIV infection and antiretroviral therapy. CDR3 size: 11 residues. V shed 2 bases and J shed 7 bases, with 5 bases lying between them. Germline lookup yields CDR1 SNHLY and CDR2 FYNNEI. Each CDR3 protein gets one entry after TCRdb re-called the 5' RACE reads with MiXCR. The sample lists about 38,000 distinct CDR3 sequences; roughly 8% were seen once. This clonotype was detected many times. The sample comprised peripheral blood. The chain links TRBV2 to TRBJ1-2; D gene ambiguous. This clonotype originated in an adult who had HIV and had not received antiretroviral therapy, or was an uninfected healthy control (not recorded which). The DNA of the CDR3 is TGTGCCAGCAGTGAATTTGGTGGCTACACCTTC. The encoded protein is CASSEFGGYTF.